A selection of T cell receptor beta chains follows, all from one sample in a study of blood T cells in healthy people across ages. A single record per CDR3 protein comes from TCRdb applying MiXCR to the 5' RACE reads. The data show under 2 million distinct CDR3 sequences, 30% to 40% seen once. The sample comprised blood. These receptors were collected from a woman in her twenties or thirties in good health. CDR3s include the opening cysteine and the closing phenylalanine or tryptophan. A D gene is named only where the DNA matches it firmly. The listing skips clone size in some rows; elsewhere it reads once, few, many or a size class.

v_call	d_call	j_call	clone_size	cdr3_aa	cdr3_nt
TRBV6-1	TRBD2	TRBJ2-7	many	CASRGGTSGVSGEQYF	TGTGCCAGCAGAGGAGGGACTAGCGGGGTCTCGGGGGAGCAGTACTTC
TRBV5-5	-	TRBJ1-5	-	CASSYTGQPQHF	TGTGCCAGCAGCTACACAGGGCAGCCCCAGCATTTT
TRBV6-1	-	TRBJ2-1	-	CASTVGRAEQFF	TGTGCCAGCACGGTGGGGAGAGCTGAGCAGTTCTTC
TRBV10-3	-	TRBJ2-3	-	CAISESPAPFGEGTDTQYF	TGTGCCATCAGTGAGTCGCCTGCCCCTTTCGGGGAGGGCACAGATACGCAGTATTTT
TRBV10-3	TRBD2	TRBJ2-7	-	CAISTSGSSYEQYF	TGTGCCATCAGTACTAGCGGGAGCTCCTACGAGCAGTACTTC
TRBV10-3	-	TRBJ1-4	once	CAISASLQVLNEKLFF	TGTGCCATCAGTGCCTCATTACAGGTCCTTAATGAAAAACTGTTTTTT
TRBV4-1	-	TRBJ2-3	-	CASSLGTQSTGTQYF	TGCGCCAGCAGCCTCGGGACTCAGAGCACAGGTACGCAGTATTTT
TRBV6-1	TRBD1	TRBJ2-7	few	CASDGRPGQNSYEQYF	TGTGCCAGCGATGGGAGACCGGGACAGAACTCCTACGAGCAGTACTTC
TRBV29-1	-	TRBJ1-2	-	CNAGTPSHYGYTF	TGCAACGCTGGGACACCGTCTCACTATGGCTACACCTTC
TRBV28	-	TRBJ2-3	-	CASSLRSLTTDTQYF	TGTGCCAGCAGTTTAAGATCTCTGACCACAGATACGCAGTATTTT
TRBV3-1	-	TRBJ2-3	once	CASSQSLARDRTDTQYF	TGTGCCAGCAGCCAATCTCTAGCGAGGGACCGCACAGATACGCAGTATTTT
TRBV27	-	TRBJ2-6	many	CASSLGGGIVGSGANVLTF	TGTGCCAGCAGTTTGGGGGGCGGGATCGTGGGTTCTGGGGCCAACGTCCTGACTTTC
TRBV20-1	TRBD2	TRBJ2-5	few	CSARSPRTSGRVETQYF	TGCAGTGCTAGATCCCCCAGGACTAGCGGTCGGGTAGAGACCCAGTACTTC
TRBV20-1	-	TRBJ1-3	few	CSARHGGNTIYF	TGCAGTGCTAGGCATGGCGGAAACACCATATATTTT
TRBV6-6	-	TRBJ1-1	-	CASSNLPGQGEAFF	TGTGCCAGCAGTAACCTCCCAGGGCAGGGTGAAGCTTTCTTT
TRBV7-9	-	TRBJ2-1	-	CASSFSTNEQFF	TGTGCCAGCAGCTTCAGTACCAATGAGCAGTTCTTC
TRBV2	TRBD2	TRBJ2-5	-	CASSGLAGAQYF	TGTGCCAGCAGTGGCCTAGCGGGGGCCCAGTACTTC
TRBV7-2	-	TRBJ2-5	many	CASTRTGAETQYF	TGTGCCAGCACCCGCACAGGAGCGGAGACCCAGTACTTC
TRBV29-1	TRBD1	TRBJ1-4	-	CSVWTGPDEKLFF	TGCAGCGTTTGGACAGGGCCGGATGAAAAACTGTTTTTT
TRBV7-2	TRBD1	TRBJ2-1	-	CASSLARGQGLYNEQFF	TGTGCCAGCAGCTTAGCGCGGGGACAGGGGCTTTACAATGAGCAGTTCTTC
TRBV12-3/TRBV12-4	-	TRBJ1-4	few	CAVKRTEVNEKLFF	TGTGCCGTCAAGCGGACAGAAGTTAATGAAAAACTGTTTTTT
TRBV24-1	TRBD1	TRBJ1-2	-	CATSDSGTGVYGYTF	TGTGCCACCAGTGACTCCGGGACAGGGGTCTATGGCTACACCTTC
TRBV29-1	-	TRBJ1-4	-	CSVGQMNEKLFF	TGCAGCGTTGGGCAGATGAATGAAAAACTGTTTTTT
TRBV30	-	TRBJ1-4	few	CAWTTTAKEKLFF	TGTGCCTGGACCACGACGGCTAAAGAAAAACTGTTTTTT
TRBV2	-	TRBJ2-1	few	CASSERLGLRQGYNEQFF	TGTGCCAGCAGTGAGAGACTTGGGCTCAGGCAGGGATACAATGAGCAGTTCTTC
TRBV5-1	-	TRBJ2-3	-	CASRMGGADTQYF	TGCGCCAGCAGAATGGGGGGCGCAGATACGCAGTATTTT
TRBV19	TRBD1	TRBJ2-7	-	CASSMRGTGFEQYF	TGTGCCAGTAGTATGAGGGGGACAGGGTTCGAGCAGTACTTC
TRBV12-3/TRBV12-4	-	TRBJ1-2	few	CASSLGTTYYGYTF	TGTGCCAGCAGCTTGGGGACAACATACTATGGCTACACCTTC
TRBV4-1	-	TRBJ2-5	-	CASSHRRGPQETQYF	TGCGCCAGCAGCCATCGCCGGGGCCCGCAAGAGACCCAGTACTTC
TRBV10-1	TRBD2	TRBJ2-3	many	CASSRLAGEPTDTQYF	TGCGCCAGCAGTCGACTAGCGGGGGAACCCACAGATACGCAGTATTTT
TRBV28	TRBD2	TRBJ2-1	many	CAARGGGAVPEQFF	TGTGCCGCCCGAGGCGGGGGGGCAGTTCCTGAGCAGTTCTTC
TRBV20-1	TRBD2	TRBJ2-3	few	CSAVAGGLPDTQYF	TGCAGTGCTGTAGCGGGGGGGCTACCAGATACGCAGTATTTT
TRBV20-1	-	TRBJ2-7	few	CSARGTHDYEQYF	TGCAGTGCTAGAGGGACCCATGACTACGAGCAGTACTTC
TRBV9	-	TRBJ2-3	few	CASSKSSTDTQYF	TGTGCCAGCAGCAAATCTAGCACAGATACGCAGTATTTT
TRBV2	-	TRBJ1-1	-	CASRSTTEAFF	TGTGCCAGCAGATCAACCACTGAAGCTTTCTTT
TRBV10-3	-	TRBJ2-7	-	CAISESGAWVEGPYEQYF	TGTGCCATCAGTGAGTCGGGGGCGTGGGTTGAAGGACCCTACGAGCAGTACTTC
TRBV2	TRBD2	TRBJ2-1	-	CASSTLAEGVNNEQFF	TGTGCCAGCAGTACACTAGCGGAGGGGGTCAACAATGAGCAGTTCTTC
TRBV20-1	TRBD2	TRBJ2-3	few	CSIALAGAPTSTDTQYF	TGCAGTATAGCACTAGCGGGGGCCCCAACTAGCACAGATACGCAGTATTTT
TRBV20-1	TRBD2	TRBJ2-5	few	CSASKTSDRETQYF	TGCAGTGCTAGTAAGACTAGCGATCGGGAGACCCAGTACTTC
TRBV10-2	TRBD2	TRBJ2-7	-	CASSEYPSGGADEQYF	TGCGCCAGCAGTGAGTACCCTAGCGGGGGGGCAGACGAGCAGTACTTC
TRBV20-1	-	TRBJ1-6	once	CSARDKGDSPHF	TGTAGTGCTAGAGATAAGGGAGACAGTCCCCACTTT
TRBV6-6	TRBD2	TRBJ2-7	-	CASRYSGGSYEQYF	TGTGCCAGCAGGTACTCGGGGGGATCCTACGAGCAGTACTTC
TRBV18	-	TRBJ2-3	-	CASSPTAETITDTQYF	TGTGCCAGCTCACCAACGGCGGAGACTATCACAGATACGCAGTATTTT
TRBV7-9	-	TRBJ1-5	-	CASSLEWAGAHQPQHF	TGTGCCAGCAGCTTAGAATGGGCAGGGGCCCATCAGCCCCAGCATTTT
TRBV2	TRBD1	TRBJ1-1	few	CASSPQGIFVNTEAFF	TGTGCCAGCAGCCCACAGGGGATATTCGTAAACACTGAAGCTTTCTTT
TRBV20-1	TRBD1	TRBJ1-5	-	CSARDPTGTQPQHF	TGCAGTGCTAGAGATCCGACAGGGACTCAGCCCCAGCATTTT
TRBV4-1	TRBD2	TRBJ2-7	few	CASNQAGTSVYEQYF	TGCGCCAGCAACCAAGCGGGGACTAGCGTCTACGAGCAGTACTTC
TRBV28	-	TRBJ1-1	-	CASSSRGQENTEAFF	TGTGCCAGCAGTTCCCGAGGCCAGGAGAACACTGAAGCTTTCTTT
TRBV6-6	TRBD1	TRBJ2-1	few	CASSPGQGLNEQFF	TGTGCCAGCAGCCCGGGACAGGGGTTGAATGAGCAGTTCTTC
TRBV11-2	TRBD2	TRBJ2-3	-	CASSPRGAGVRDTQYF	TGTGCCAGCAGCCCCCGGGGAGCGGGAGTTCGGGATACGCAGTATTTT
TRBV7-2	TRBD2	TRBJ2-3	-	CASGLAGGSVDTQYF	TGTGCCAGCGGGCTAGCGGGGGGGTCGGTAGATACGCAGTATTTT
TRBV6-6	-	TRBJ2-5	few	CASSYSRTVRNQYF	TGTGCCAGCAGTTACTCCCGGACGGTCCGGAACCAGTACTTC
TRBV20-1	-	TRBJ2-1	-	CSARDGRRRETQFF	TGCAGTGCTAGAGACGGTAGGAGGAGGGAGACCCAGTTCTTC
TRBV5-4	TRBD2	TRBJ2-7	-	CASSPNSGSYEQYF	TGTGCCAGTAGCCCCAATAGCGGGAGTTACGAGCAGTACTTC
TRBV5-5	TRBD1	TRBJ2-5	-	CASSFGQGGGQETQYF	TGTGCCAGCAGCTTCGGACAGGGCGGCGGGCAAGAGACCCAGTACTTC
TRBV4-2	TRBD2	TRBJ2-1	-	CASSLLAGSYNERFF	TGTGCCAGCAGCTTACTAGCGGGGTCCTACAATGAGCGGTTCTTC
TRBV9	TRBD2	TRBJ2-1	few	CASSVEGGVGNEQFF	TGTGCCAGCAGCGTAGAGGGAGGGGTAGGCAATGAGCAGTTCTTC